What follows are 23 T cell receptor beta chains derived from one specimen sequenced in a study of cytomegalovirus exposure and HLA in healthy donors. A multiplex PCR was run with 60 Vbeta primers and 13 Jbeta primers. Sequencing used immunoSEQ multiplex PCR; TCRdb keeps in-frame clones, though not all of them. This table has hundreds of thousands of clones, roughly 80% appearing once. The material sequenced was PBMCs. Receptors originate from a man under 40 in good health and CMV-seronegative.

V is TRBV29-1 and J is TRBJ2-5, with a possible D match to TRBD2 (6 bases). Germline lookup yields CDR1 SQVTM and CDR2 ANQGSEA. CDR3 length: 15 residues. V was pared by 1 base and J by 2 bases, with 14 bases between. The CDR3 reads CSVEGRRRGQETQYF. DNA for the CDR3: TGCAGCGTTGAAGGTAGACGGCGGGGTCAAGAGACCCAGTACTTC.

Written as DNA, the CDR3 is TGTGCCAGCAGCCCCCGGACTAGCGGGGGGATGGTCTACGAGCAGTACTTC. It encodes CASSPRTSGGMVYEQYF. The chain recombines TRBV7-9 with TRBJ2-7, with TRBD2 matching over 14 bases. V lost 5 bases to trimming and J lost 3 bases; unmatched junction nucleotides: 9. This CDR3 contains 17 residues. The germline V gene encodes CDR1 SEHNR and CDR2 FQNEAQ (reference sequence).

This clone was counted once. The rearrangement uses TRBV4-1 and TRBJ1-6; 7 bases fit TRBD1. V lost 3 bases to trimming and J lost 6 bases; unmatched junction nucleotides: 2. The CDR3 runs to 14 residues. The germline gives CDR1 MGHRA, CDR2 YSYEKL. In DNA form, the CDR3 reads TGCGCCAGCAGCCAGGGACAGTTTAATTCACCCCTCCACTTT. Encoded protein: CASSQGQFNSPLHF.

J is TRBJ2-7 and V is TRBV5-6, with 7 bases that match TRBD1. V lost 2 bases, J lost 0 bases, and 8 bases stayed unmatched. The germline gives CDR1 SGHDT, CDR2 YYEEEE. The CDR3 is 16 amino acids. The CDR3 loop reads CASSFSGTVSSYEQYF. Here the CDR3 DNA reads TGTGCCAGCAGCTTTTCCGGGACAGTCAGCTCCTACGAGCAGTACTTC.

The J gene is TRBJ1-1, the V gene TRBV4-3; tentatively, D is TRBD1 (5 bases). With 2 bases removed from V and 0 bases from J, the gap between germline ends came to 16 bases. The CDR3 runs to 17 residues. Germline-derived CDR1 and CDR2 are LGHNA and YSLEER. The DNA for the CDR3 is TGCGCCAGCAGCCAAATGGCGGGGGTAGGGGTGAACACTGAAGCTTTCTTT. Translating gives CASSQMAGVGVNTEAFF.

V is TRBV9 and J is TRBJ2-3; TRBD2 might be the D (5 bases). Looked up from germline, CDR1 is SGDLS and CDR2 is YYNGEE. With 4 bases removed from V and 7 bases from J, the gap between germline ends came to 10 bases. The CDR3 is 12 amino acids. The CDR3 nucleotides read TGTGCCAGCAGCCCTAGCTCGTATACGCAGTATTTT. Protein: CASSPSSYTQYF.

The CDR3 coding sequence is TGTGCCAGCTCACCTCTGCCCAAGACAGGGCAAGAGACCCAGTACTTC. This gives the protein CASSPLPKTGQETQYF. This chain links TRBV18 with TRBJ2-5; 7 positions match TRBD1. The CDR3 loop spans 16 amino acids. Germline lookup yields CDR1 KGHSH and CDR2 LQKENI. V lost 3 bases, J lost 2 bases, and 9 bases stayed unmatched.

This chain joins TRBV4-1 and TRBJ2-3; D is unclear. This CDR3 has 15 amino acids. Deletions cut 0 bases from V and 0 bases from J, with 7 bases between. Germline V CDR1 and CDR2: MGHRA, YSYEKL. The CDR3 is CASSQERVSTDTQYF. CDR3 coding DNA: TGCGCCAGCAGCCAAGAAAGAGTAAGCACAGATACGCAGTATTTT.

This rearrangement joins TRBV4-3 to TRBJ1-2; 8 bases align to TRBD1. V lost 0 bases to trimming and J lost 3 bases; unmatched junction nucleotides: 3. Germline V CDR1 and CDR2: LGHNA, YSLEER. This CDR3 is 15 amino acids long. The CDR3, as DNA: TGCGCCAGCAGCCAAGACAGGGGGCAGTACTATGGCTACACCTTC. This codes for CASSQDRGQYYGYTF.

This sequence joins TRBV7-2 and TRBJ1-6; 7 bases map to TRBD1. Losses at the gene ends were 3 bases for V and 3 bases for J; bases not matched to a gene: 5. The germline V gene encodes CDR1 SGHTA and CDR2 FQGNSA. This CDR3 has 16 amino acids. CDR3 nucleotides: TGTGCCAGCAGCTTCCGGGACAGCAGCTATAATTCACCCCTCCACTTT. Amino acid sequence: CASSFRDSSYNSPLHF.

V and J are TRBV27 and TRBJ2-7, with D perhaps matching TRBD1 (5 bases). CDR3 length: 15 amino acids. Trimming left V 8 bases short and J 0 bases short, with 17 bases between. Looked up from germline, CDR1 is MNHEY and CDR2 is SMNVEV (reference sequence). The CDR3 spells CASARGAGYSYEQYF. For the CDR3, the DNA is TGTGCCAGCGCCCGTGGGGCAGGGTACTCCTACGAGCAGTACTTC.

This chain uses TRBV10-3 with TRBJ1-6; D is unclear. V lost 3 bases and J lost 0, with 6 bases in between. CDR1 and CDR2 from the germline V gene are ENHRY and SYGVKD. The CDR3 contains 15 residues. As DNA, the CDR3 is TGTGCCATCAGTGATAGGAGCTCCTATAATTCACCCCTCCACTTT. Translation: CAISDRSSYNSPLHF.

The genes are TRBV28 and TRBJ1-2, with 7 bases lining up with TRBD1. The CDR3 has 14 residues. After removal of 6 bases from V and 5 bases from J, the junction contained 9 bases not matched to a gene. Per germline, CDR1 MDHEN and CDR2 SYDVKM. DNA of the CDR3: TGTGCCAGCAGCCCCGACAGGGTACTTTATGGCTACACCTTC. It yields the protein CASSPDRVLYGYTF.

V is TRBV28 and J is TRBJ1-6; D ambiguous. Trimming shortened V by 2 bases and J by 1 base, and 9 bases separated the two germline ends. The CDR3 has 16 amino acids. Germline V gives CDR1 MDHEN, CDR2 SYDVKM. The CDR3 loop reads CASSLPTESYNSPLHF. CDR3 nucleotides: TGTGCCAGCAGTTTACCTACAGAATCCTATAATTCACCCCTCCACTTT.

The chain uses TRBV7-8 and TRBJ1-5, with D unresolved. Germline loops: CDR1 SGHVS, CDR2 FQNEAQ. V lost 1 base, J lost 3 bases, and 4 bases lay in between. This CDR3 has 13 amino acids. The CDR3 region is CASSLEANQPQHF. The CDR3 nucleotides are TGTGCCAGCAGCTTAGAAGCCAATCAGCCCCAGCATTTT.

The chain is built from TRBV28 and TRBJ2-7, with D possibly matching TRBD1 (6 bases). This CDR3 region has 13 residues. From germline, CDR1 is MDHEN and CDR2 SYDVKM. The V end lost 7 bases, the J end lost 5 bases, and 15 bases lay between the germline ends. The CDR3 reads CASIPGDRDEQYF. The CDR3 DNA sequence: TGTGCCAGCATCCCAGGGGATAGGGACGAGCAGTACTTC.

The CDR3 region has the DNA TGTGCCACCTTGGCAGGGGAAGCTTTCTTT. Protein sequence: CATLAGEAFF. The rearrangement joins TRBV6-5 to TRBJ1-1; a weak D match, TRBD1 (5 bases). There are 10 residues in the CDR3. V shed 10 bases and J shed 8 bases, with 11 bases lying between them. Germline CDR1 MNHEY, CDR2 SVGAGI.

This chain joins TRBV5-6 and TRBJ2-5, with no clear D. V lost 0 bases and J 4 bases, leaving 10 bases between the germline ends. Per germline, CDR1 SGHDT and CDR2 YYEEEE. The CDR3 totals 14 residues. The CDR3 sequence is CASSLVLLRETQYF. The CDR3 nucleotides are TGTGCCAGCAGCTTGGTTCTACTGAGAGAGACCCAGTACTTC.

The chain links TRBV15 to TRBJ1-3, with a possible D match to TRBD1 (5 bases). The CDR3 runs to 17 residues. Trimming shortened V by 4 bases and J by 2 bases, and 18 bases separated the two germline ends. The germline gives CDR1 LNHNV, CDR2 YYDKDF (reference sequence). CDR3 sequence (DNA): TGTGCCACCAGCACCCAAGGGACTGGATGGGCTGGAAACACCATATATTTT. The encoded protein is CATSTQGTGWAGNTIYF.

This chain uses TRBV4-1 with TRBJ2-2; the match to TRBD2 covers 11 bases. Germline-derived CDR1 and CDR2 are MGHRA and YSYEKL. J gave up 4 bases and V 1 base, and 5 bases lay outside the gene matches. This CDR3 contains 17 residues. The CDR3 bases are TGCGCCAGCAGCCAAGTGGCGACTAGCGGGATCACCGGGGAGCTGTTTTTT. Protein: CASSQVATSGITGELFF.

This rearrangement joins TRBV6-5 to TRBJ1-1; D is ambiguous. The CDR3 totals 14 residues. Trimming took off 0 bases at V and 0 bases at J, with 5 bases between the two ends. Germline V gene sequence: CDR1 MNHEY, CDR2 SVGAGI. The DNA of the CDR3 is TGTGCCAGCAGTTACTCGGAGGTGAACACTGAAGCTTTCTTT. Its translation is CASSYSEVNTEAFF.

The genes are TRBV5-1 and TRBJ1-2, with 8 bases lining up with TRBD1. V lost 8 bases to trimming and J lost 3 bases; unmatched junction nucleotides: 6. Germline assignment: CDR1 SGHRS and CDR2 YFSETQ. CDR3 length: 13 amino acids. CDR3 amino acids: CARDPTGDYGYTF. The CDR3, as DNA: TGCGCCAGGGACCCGACAGGGGACTATGGCTACACCTTC.

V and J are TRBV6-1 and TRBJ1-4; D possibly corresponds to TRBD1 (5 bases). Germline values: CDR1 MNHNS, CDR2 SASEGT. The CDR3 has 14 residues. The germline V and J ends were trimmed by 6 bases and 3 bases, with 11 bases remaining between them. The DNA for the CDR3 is TGTGCCAGCAGGTTGGGGGGTGCTAATGAAAAACTGTTTTTT. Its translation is CASRLGGANEKLFF.